The present TCR beta chain was sequenced within a study of CD4 T cells in relation to SARS-CoV-2 and coronaviruses. At the level of the study: Crossreactive spike epitopes shared across donors were mapped to their HLA restriction.

Germline V gives CDR1 SGHTS, CDR2 YDEGEE. The CDR3 consists of 13 residues. V dropped 4 bases and J dropped 5; count of bases not matched to a gene: 3. Deep TCR-beta sequencing used DNA from uncultured naive and memory CD4+ T cells. Here immunoSEQ multiplex PCR was the method, and the copy in TCRdb shows in-frame clones only, minus some. The table has 65,000 or so clones, approximately 94% seen once. Unexposed donor CD4+ T cells date from about 2011-2018, before the COVID-19 pandemic. The rearrangement links TRBV5-8 to TRBJ2-1; TRBD2 matches 7 bases. Input material: naive CD4+ T cells from PBMCs. Subset in this sample: naive CD4+ T cells isolated by negative enrichment. This TCR derives from a human donor in good health. The CDR3, as DNA: TGTGCCAGCAGCCGGGACTACGACAATGAGCAGTTCTTC. It codes for CASSRDYDNEQFF.